These T cell receptor beta chains were read from a single sample in a study of T cell responses to AZD1222 COVID-19 vaccine. Clones were sequenced by immunoSEQ multiplex PCR, and TCRdb holds only the in-frame ones, with some missing. This table has 85,000 to 130,000 clones, 88% appearing once. The sample consisted of peripheral blood, taken on day 0 of AZD1222 vaccination. The receptor set was obtained from an adult in good health. CDR3s leave out the opening cysteine and the closing phenylalanine or tryptophan.

v_call	j_call	cdr3_aa
TRBV6-5	TRBJ2-1	ASSYSTQGQSEQF
TRBV19	TRBJ1-1	ASSSRGGTEAF
TRBV10-3	TRBJ2-2	AISQTLPGELF
TRBV7-2	TRBJ2-3	ASSRTGLAPTDTQY
TRBV2	TRBJ2-3	ASSARADTQY
TRBV7-2	TRBJ2-7	ASSFDRRAYEQY
TRBV28	TRBJ2-2	ASSTLQGSNTGELF
TRBV5-1	TRBJ2-5	ASSLEQGQYQETQY
TRBV3-1/TRBV3-2	TRBJ2-7	ASSQDRGQGAEEQY
TRBV25-1	TRBJ1-2	ASSEDKNYGYT
TRBV27	TRBJ1-2	ASSPPGEIYGYT
TRBV27	TRBJ2-7	ASSLSRGNTYEQY
TRBV3-1/TRBV3-2	TRBJ1-3	ASSQEGRSSGNTIY
TRBV5-1	TRBJ2-2	ASSLNQGPGELF
TRBV6-2/TRBV6-3	TRBJ1-5	ASSTNTGHRQPQH
TRBV9	TRBJ1-6	ASSVEGGSSYNSPLH
TRBV28	TRBJ1-5	ASRTSGQGVYSNQPQH
TRBV4-2	TRBJ2-7	ASSLPLTSNHEQY
TRBV18	TRBJ1-5	ASSEQGLNQPQH
TRBV15	TRBJ1-2	ATSGTGSTDYGYT
TRBV7-9	TRBJ2-2	ASSPDRVNTGELF
TRBV20-1	TRBJ2-7	SASPGQGFYEQY
TRBV11-2	TRBJ1-2	ASSLERGGGYT
TRBV2	TRBJ1-5	ASITDSNQPQH
TRBV7-2	TRBJ2-5	ASSLARQSQETQY
TRBV18	TRBJ1-1	ASSPLGDRNTEAF